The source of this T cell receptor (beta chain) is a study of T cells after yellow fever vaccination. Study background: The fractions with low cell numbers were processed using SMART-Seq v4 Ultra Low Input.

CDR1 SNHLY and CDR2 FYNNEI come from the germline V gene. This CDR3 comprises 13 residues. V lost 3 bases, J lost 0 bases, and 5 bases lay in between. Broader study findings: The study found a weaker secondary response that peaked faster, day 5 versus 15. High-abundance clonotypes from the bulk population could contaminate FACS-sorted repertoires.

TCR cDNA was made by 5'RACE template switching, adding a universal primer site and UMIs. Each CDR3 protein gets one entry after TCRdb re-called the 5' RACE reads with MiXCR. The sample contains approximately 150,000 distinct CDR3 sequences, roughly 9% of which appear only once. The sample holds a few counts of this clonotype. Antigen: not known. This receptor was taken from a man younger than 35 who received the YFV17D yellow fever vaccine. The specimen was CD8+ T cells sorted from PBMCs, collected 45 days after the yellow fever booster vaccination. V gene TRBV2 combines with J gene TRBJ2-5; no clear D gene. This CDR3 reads CASSEGYQETQYF. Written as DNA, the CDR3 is TGTGCCAGCAGTGAGGGGTACCAAGAGACCCAGTACTTC. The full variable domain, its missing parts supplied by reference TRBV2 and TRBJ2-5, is EPEVTQTPSHQVTQMGQEVILRCVPISNHLYFYWYRQILGQKVEFLVSFYNNEISEKSEIFDDQFSVERPDGSNFTLKIRSTKLEDSAMYFCASSEGYQETQYFGPGTRLLVL.